This T cell receptor (beta chain) came from a study of blood T cells in healthy people across ages. The CDR3 is 15 amino acids. CDR1 and CDR2 from the germline V gene are SGHRS and YFSETQ. The junction had 8 bases not matched to a gene; V was cut back by 1 base and J by 7 bases. A second PCR of about 7 to 12 cycles used a sample-barcoded 5' primer and a J-beta primer mix. Every single cDNA molecule received a tag from a template-switch adaptor with 12 random nucleotides. In TCRdb, the 5' RACE reads were re-called with MiXCR into one record per CDR3 protein. Of about 1,000,000 distinct CDR3 sequences listed, under 45% are singletons.

V and J are TRBV5-1 and TRBJ2-7; TRBD2 aligns across 10 bases. The sample taken for sequencing was blood. The clonotype comes from an older woman in good health. This CDR3 is CASSLRASGSGEQYF. In nucleotides, the CDR3 is TGCGCCAGCAGCTTGAGGGCTAGCGGGAGTGGTGAGCAGTACTTC.